One and the same sample provided the 17 T cell receptor beta chains below, sequenced in a study of blood T cells in healthy people across ages. Then a second PCR, running about 6 to 12 cycles, was carried out with a sample-barcoded 5' primer and a J-beta primer mix. TCRdb independently ran MiXCR on the 5' RACE reads; one entry per CDR3 protein. The sample has about 1.1 million distinct CDR3 sequences, less than 45% seen once. Sequencing was done on a sample of blood. All receptors come from a man aged 18 to 35 in good health.

This clonotype showed up just once. The rearrangement links TRBV7-3 to TRBJ2-1, with D possibly being TRBD1 or TRBD2 (6 bases each). The germline gives CDR1 SGHTA, CDR2 FQGTGA. The CDR3 has 15 amino acids. The V and J ends lost 5 bases and 4 bases respectively, with 15 bases between them. DNA of the CDR3: TGTGCCAGCAGCGGAATGGGGGGCCAGTACAATGAGCAGTTCTTC. This codes for CASSGMGGQYNEQFF.

The CDR3 here is CASSEATVANYGYTF. CDR3 sequence (DNA): TGTGCCAGCAGTGAAGCAACCGTCGCTAACTATGGCTACACCTTC. The rearrangement links TRBV6-1 to TRBJ1-2; no clear D gene. This CDR3 has 15 residues. Germline CDR1 reads MNHNS; CDR2 reads SASEGT. V dropped 0 bases and J dropped 0 bases, with 8 bases sitting between them.

The chain has TRBV20-1 and TRBJ1-2; perhaps TRBD1 as D (6 bases). The CDR3 extends over 14 amino acids. Per germline, CDR1 DFQATT and CDR2 SNEGSKA (reference sequence). V dropped 4 bases and J dropped 4 bases, with 16 bases sitting between them. The CDR3 spells CSAKYRASGYGYTF. The CDR3 DNA reads TGCAGTGCTAAATACAGGGCCTCTGGCTATGGCTACACCTTC.

This chain links TRBV29-1 with TRBJ2-3; 10 nucleotides line up with TRBD2. V was clipped by 4 bases and J by 6 bases; unmatched bases: 4. The CDR3 is 13 amino acids. Germline V gene sequence: CDR1 SQVTM, CDR2 ANQGSEA. In DNA form, the CDR3 reads TGCAGCGTTGGGGCTAGCGGGAGTGATACGCAGTATTTT. Translation: CSVGASGSDTQYF.

V is TRBV20-1 and J is TRBJ1-5; D is uncertain. The CDR3 extends over 14 amino acids. Trimming took 3 bases from V and 1 from J, leaving 10 bases between them. The germline V gene has CDR1 DFQATT and CDR2 SNEGSKA (reference sequence). In DNA form, the CDR3 reads TGCAGTGCTAGTAACACAGCAAGCAATCAGCCCCAGCATTTT. Residues: CSASNTASNQPQHF.

In this sample, this clonotype turned up a few times. The gene calls are TRBV7-2 and TRBJ2-7, with 8 nucleotides matching TRBD1. The length of the CDR3 is 15 residues. Per germline, CDR1 SGHTA and CDR2 FQGNSA. J lost 3 bases, V lost 1 base, and 5 bases had no gene match. This CDR3 is CASSLGGTGDYEQYF. The CDR3 coding sequence is TGTGCCAGCAGCTTAGGTGGGACAGGAGACTACGAGCAGTACTTC.

This clonotype has more than one count but fewer than ten. The V gene is TRBV20-1, the J gene TRBJ1-2; a weak D match, TRBD1 (6 bases). V was cut by 0 bases and J by 8 bases, with 19 bases left in between. The CDR3 is 15 residues long. Germline CDR1 reads DFQATT; CDR2 reads SNEGSKA (reference sequence). In DNA form, the CDR3 reads TGCAGTGCTAGAGATAGGAGAGGGGGGTCACTCGGCTACACCTTC. Protein sequence: CSARDRRGGSLGYTF.

The chain has TRBV14 and TRBJ2-1, with 8 bases identical to TRBD2. The germline CDR1 and CDR2 sequences are SGHDN and FVKESK. The CDR3 consists of 15 residues. Germline trimming cut 8 bases from V and 0 bases from J; bases unmatched to any gene: 6. The DNA for the CDR3 is TGTGCCAGCGCCGGGGGGGCTAGCTCCTACAATGAGCAGTTCTTC. Protein: CASAGGASSYNEQFF. The full variable domain, completed using reference TRBV14 and TRBJ2-1, is EAGVTQFPSHSVIEKGQTVTLRCDPISGHDNLYWYRRVMGKEIKFLLHFVKESKQDESGMPNNRFLAERTGGTYSTLKVQPAELEDSGVYFCASAGGASSYNEQFFGPGTRLTVL.

This chain links TRBV11-2 with TRBJ2-1; 14 nucleotides line up with TRBD2. CDR1 and CDR2 from the germline V gene are SGHAT and FQNNGV. The CDR3 loop spans 19 amino acids. V was clipped by 1 base and J by 7 bases; unmatched bases: 12. The CDR3: CASSLGILFRTSGGNEQFF. CDR3 nucleotide sequence: TGTGCCAGCAGCTTAGGGATCTTATTTCGGACTAGCGGGGGGAATGAGCAGTTCTTC.

The rearrangement uses TRBV4-2 and TRBJ2-1; 7 nucleotides agree with TRBD1. With V trimmed by 0 bases and J by 6 bases, 2 bases remained unmatched. Germline loops: CDR1 LGHNA, CDR2 YNFKEQ. The CDR3 runs 14 residues. The CDR3 nucleotides read TGTGCCAGCAGCCAAGATGGGACAGTCAATGAGCAGTTCTTC. As protein: CASSQDGTVNEQFF.

This chain joins TRBV20-1 and TRBJ1-2; D not certain. Trimming left V 7 bases short and J 7 bases short, with 28 bases between. The germline CDR1 and CDR2 sequences are DFQATT and SNEGSKA (reference sequence). The CDR3 is made up of 16 amino acids. This CDR3 is CSGVERRPEGSRGYTF. The DNA for the CDR3 is TGCAGTGGAGTGGAGCGCCGCCCCGAAGGGTCGCGTGGCTACACCTTC.

This rearrangement joins TRBV18 to TRBJ2-5; D gene ambiguous. In germline, CDR1 is KGHSH, CDR2 LQKENI. The CDR3 totals 15 residues. Trimming pared 2 bases from V and 11 bases from J, leaving 21 bases between. For the CDR3, the DNA is TGTGCCAGCTCACCAAGGGCCCCCTCTTACAATGAGCAGTACTTC. Protein: CASSPRAPSYNEQYF.

The chain carries TRBV5-1 and TRBJ2-7; D perhaps matches TRBD2 (5 bases). The CDR3 spans 13 residues. V dropped 0 bases and J dropped 10 bases, with 14 bases sitting between them. In germline, CDR1 is SGHRS, CDR2 YFSETQ. The CDR3 loop is CASSLGVGEAQYF. The CDR3, as DNA: TGCGCCAGCAGCTTGGGAGTGGGAGAGGCCCAGTACTTC. Variable domain in full (rest from reference TRBV5-1 and TRBJ2-7): KAGVTQTPRYLIKTRGQQVTLSCSPISGHRSVSWYQQTPGQGLQFLFEYFSETQRNKGNFPGRFSGRQFSNSRSEMNVSTLELGDSALYLCASSLGVGEAQYFGPGTRLTVT.

This clonotype was seen only a few times. CDR3 DNA sequence: TGTGCCAGCAGCTTAAACGCTCCCAATGAGCAGTTCTTC. This translates into CASSLNAPNEQFF. V gene TRBV11-3 combines with J gene TRBJ2-1; D is unclear. This CDR3 region has 13 residues. Trimming stripped 2 bases from V and 6 bases from J, with 8 bases between. The germline V gene has CDR1 SGHNT and CDR2 YENEEA.

About this clonotype: A junction boundary mismatches the germline segment, possibly from a read error. The chain links TRBV20-1 to TRBJ1-1; 7 bases are shared with TRBD1. From germline, CDR1 is DFQATT and CDR2 SNEGSKA (reference sequence). The CDR3 consists of 15 residues. The CDR3 protein is CSARPPLDRVGETFF. The CDR3 region has the DNA TGCAGTGCTAGACCCCCCCTCGACAGGGTGGGTGAAACTTTCTTT.

This clonotype has more than one count but fewer than ten. V is TRBV28 and J is TRBJ1-4; weak D call: TRBD1 (6 bases). This CDR3 has 16 amino acids. V lost 7 bases and J lost 5, with 20 bases in between. Germline V gives CDR1 MDHEN, CDR2 SYDVKM. The CDR3 region has the DNA TGTGCCAGCACTACTACCGGACAGCCGATAAATGAAAAACTGTTTTTT. Translating it yields CASTTTGQPINEKLFF. Full variable domain (missing parts from reference TRBV28 and TRBJ1-4): DVKVTQSSRYLVKRTGEKVFLECVQDMDHENMFWYRQDPGLGLRLIYFSYDVKMKEKGDIPEGYSVSREKKERFSLILESASTNQTSMYLCASTTTGQPINEKLFFGSGTQLSVL.

On this clonotype: This may stem from a read error, because a much larger clone lies one nucleotide away. This chain's CDR3 is CASTEPTANYGYTF. The CDR3 nucleotides are TGTGCCAGCACCGAACCGACAGCTAACTATGGCTACACCTTC. The V and J genes are TRBV6-2 or TRBV6-3 and TRBJ1-2; a weak D match, TRBD1 (5 bases). CDR3 length equals 14 residues. Trimming shortened V by 7 bases and J by 0 bases, and 12 bases separated the two germline ends. Germline-derived CDR1 and CDR2 are MNHEY and SVGEGT.